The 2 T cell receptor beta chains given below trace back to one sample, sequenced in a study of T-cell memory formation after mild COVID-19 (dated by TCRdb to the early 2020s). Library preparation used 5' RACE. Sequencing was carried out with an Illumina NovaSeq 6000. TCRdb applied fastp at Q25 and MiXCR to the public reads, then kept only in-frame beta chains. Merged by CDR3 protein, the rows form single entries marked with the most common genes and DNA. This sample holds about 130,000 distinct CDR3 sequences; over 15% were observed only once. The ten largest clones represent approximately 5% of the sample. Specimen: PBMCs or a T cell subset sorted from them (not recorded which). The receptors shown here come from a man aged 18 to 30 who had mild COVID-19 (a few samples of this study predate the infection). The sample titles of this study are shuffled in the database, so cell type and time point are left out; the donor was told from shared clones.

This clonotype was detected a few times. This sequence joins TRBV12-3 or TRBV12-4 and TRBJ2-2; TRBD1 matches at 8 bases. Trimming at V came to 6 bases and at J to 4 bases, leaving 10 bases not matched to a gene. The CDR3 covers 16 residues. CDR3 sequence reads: CASRSFRGHSTGELFF. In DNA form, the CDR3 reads TGTGCCAGCAGATCGTTCAGGGGGCATAGCACCGGGGAGCTGTTTTTT.

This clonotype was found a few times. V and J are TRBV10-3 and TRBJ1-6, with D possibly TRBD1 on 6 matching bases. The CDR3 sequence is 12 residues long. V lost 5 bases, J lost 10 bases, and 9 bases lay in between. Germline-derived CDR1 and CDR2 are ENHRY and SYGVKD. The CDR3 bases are TGTGCCATCAGTTCAGGGGACTCACCCCTCCACTTT. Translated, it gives CAISSGDSPLHF.